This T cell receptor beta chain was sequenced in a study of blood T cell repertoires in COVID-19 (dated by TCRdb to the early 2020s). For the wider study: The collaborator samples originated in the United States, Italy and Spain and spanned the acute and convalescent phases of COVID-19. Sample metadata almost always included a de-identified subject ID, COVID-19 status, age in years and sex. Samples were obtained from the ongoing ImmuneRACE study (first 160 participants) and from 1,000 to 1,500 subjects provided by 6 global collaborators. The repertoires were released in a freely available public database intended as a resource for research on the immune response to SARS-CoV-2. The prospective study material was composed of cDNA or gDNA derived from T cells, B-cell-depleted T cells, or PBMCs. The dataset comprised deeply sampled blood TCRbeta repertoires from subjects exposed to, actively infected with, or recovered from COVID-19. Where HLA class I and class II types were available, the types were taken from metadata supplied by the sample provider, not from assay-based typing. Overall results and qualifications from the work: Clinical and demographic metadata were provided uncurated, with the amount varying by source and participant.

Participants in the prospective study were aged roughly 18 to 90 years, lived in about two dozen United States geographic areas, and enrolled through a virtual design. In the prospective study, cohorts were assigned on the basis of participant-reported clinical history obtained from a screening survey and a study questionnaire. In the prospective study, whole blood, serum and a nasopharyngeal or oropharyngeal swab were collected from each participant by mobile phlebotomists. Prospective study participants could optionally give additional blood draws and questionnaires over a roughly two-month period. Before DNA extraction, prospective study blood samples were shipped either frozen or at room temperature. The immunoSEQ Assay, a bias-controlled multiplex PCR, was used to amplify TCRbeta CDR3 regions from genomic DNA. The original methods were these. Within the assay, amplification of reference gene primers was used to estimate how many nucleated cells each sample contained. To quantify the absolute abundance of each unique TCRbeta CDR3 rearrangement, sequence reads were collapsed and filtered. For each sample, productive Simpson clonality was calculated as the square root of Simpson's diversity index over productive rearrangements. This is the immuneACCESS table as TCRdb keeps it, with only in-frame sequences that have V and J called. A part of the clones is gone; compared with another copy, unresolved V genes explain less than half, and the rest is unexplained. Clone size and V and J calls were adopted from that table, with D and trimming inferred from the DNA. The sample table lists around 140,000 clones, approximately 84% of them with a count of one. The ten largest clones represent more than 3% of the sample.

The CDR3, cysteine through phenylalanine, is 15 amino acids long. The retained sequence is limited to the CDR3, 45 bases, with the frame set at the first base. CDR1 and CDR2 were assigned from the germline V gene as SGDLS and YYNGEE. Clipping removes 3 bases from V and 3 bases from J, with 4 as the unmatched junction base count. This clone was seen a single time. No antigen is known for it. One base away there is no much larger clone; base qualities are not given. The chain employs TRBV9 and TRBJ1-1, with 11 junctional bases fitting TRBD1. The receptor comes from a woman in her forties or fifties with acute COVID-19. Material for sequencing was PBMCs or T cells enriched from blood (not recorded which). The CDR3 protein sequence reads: CASSGGQGADTEAFF. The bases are TGTGCCAGCAGCGGTGGACAGGGGGCGGACACTGAAGCTTTCTTT.